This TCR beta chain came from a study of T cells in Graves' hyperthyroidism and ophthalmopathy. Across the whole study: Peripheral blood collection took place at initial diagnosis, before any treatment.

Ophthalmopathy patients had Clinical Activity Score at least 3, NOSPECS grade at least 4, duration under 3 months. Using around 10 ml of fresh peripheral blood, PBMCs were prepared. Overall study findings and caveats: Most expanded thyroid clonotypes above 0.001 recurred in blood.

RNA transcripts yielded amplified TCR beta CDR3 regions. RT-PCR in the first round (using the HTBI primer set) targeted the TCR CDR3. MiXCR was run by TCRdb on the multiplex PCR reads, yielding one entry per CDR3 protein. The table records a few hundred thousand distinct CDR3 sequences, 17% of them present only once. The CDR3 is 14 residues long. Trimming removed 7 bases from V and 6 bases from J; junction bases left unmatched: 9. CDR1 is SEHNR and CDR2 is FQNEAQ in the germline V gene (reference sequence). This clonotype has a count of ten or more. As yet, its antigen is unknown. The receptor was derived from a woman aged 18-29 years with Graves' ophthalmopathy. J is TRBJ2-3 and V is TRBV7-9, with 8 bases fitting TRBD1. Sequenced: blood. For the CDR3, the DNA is TGTGCCAGCACCTTCGGACAGGGTAGGGATACGCAGTATTTT. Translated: CASTFGQGRDTQYF.